These 10 T cell receptor beta chains were sequenced from one sample in a study of regulatory T cells in long-lasting Graves disease. Described time point: newly diagnosed GD, antithyroid drugs for less than 3 months. From PBMCs, RNA was extracted and then used to make the TCR library. Combining iRepertoire HTBI primers with Arm-PCR of CDR3 regions, the authors built TCR beta libraries. TCRdb re-called the multiplex PCR reads through MiXCR, storing one row per CDR3 protein. The data contain approximately 400,000 distinct CDR3 sequences, more than 12% of them singletons. These data also featured in a second study, about T cells in Graves' hyperthyroidism and ophthalmopathy.

The sequences come from peripheral blood mononuclear cells (PBMCs), collected at new diagnosis, from a patient treated with antithyroid drugs. The receptors stem from a woman in her thirties with Graves disease.

The table lists this clonotype with a few counts. The chain links TRBV20-1 to TRBJ1-2; D remains ambiguous. The V and J ends lost 6 bases and 3 bases respectively, with 14 bases between them. Germline lookup yields CDR1 DFQATT and CDR2 SNEGSKA (reference sequence). The CDR3 is 13 amino acids. CDR3 nucleotide sequence: TGCAGTGCAACGACCGAGGGCGACTATGGCTACACCTTC. The encoded protein is CSATTEGDYGYTF.

This clonotype appeared many times. This chain uses TRBV20-1 with TRBJ2-5; 10 bases map to TRBD2. Germline V CDR1 and CDR2: DFQATT, SNEGSKA (reference sequence). The J segment lost 4 bases and the V segment lost 2 bases, leaving 4 bases of the junction unmatched. The CDR3 covers 14 residues. CDR3 amino acids: CSARRAGGGETQYF. The CDR3 nucleotides read TGCAGTGCTAGACGAGCGGGAGGGGGAGAGACCCAGTACTTC.

This clonotype has ten or more counts. The V call is TRBV6-1, the J call TRBJ2-1; 14 nucleotides match TRBD2. Germline V gives CDR1 MNHNS, CDR2 SASEGT. Germline trimming cut 6 bases from V and 0 bases from J; bases unmatched to any gene: 4. The CDR3 consists of 17 residues. The CDR3 protein is CASRFGTSGSSYNEQFF. The DNA of the CDR3 is TGTGCCAGCAGGTTCGGGACTAGCGGGAGCTCCTACAATGAGCAGTTCTTC.

J is TRBJ2-7 and V is TRBV29-1, with 8 bases aligning to TRBD2. The V gene end was trimmed by 4 bases and the J gene end by 3 bases; junction bases not matched to a gene: 11. Germline CDR1 reads SQVTM; CDR2 reads ANQGSEA. The CDR3 contains 15 residues. Written as DNA, the CDR3 is TGCAGCGTTGGGAAGGGGACACTAGCGGACTACGAGCAGTACTTC. This codes for CSVGKGTLADYEQYF.

The V gene is TRBV5-1, the J gene TRBJ2-4; no clear D gene. CDR1 SGHRS and CDR2 YFSETQ come from the germline V gene. This CDR3 has 15 residues. Trimming took off 2 bases at V and 2 bases at J, with 11 bases between the two ends. CDR3 sequence: CASSFGGAPKNIQYF. The CDR3 bases are TGCGCCAGCAGCTTTGGCGGCGCTCCCAAAAACATTCAGTACTTC.

This clonotype was seen repeatedly, ten times or more. The gene calls are TRBV3-1 and TRBJ1-1; no reliable D call. V lost 3 bases, J lost 3 bases, and 8 bases lay in between. Germline values: CDR1 LGHDT, CDR2 YNNKEL (reference sequence). This CDR3 comprises 13 residues. The CDR3 DNA follows: TGTGCCAGCAGCCACGGGCCTGACACTGAAGCTTTCTTT. Amino acids: CASSHGPDTEAFF.

The rearrangement links TRBV9 to TRBJ2-1; 7 positions match TRBD1. Germline assignment: CDR1 SGDLS and CDR2 YYNGEE. The CDR3 consists of 15 residues. J was trimmed by 1 base and V by 6 bases; bases with no gene match: 7. The CDR3 nucleotides read TGTGCCAGCACCGGGGACAGTGTGTCCTACAATGAGCAGTTCTTC. Its translation is CASTGDSVSYNEQFF.

This clonotype was detected many times. The V and J genes are TRBV11-2 and TRBJ2-1; perhaps TRBD1 as D (5 bases). The CDR3 contains 14 residues. CDR1 SGHAT and CDR2 FQNNGV come from the germline V gene. Trimming pared 1 base from V and 8 bases from J, leaving 12 bases between. CDR3 loop: CASSLVRRVYEQFF. DNA for the CDR3: TGTGCCAGCAGCTTAGTACGCAGGGTCTATGAGCAGTTCTTC.

For this clonotype: Given a much more abundant clone one base away, this may be a read error. The DNA for the CDR3 is TGTACCATCAGTGAGGTTAGGGGGGTCTACGAGCAGTACTTC. This translates into CTISEVRGVYEQYF. This chain joins TRBV10-3 and TRBJ2-7, with D possibly called TRBD1 or TRBD2 (6 bases each). Germline values: CDR1 ENHRY, CDR2 SYGVKD. The CDR3 contains 14 residues.

V is TRBV27 and J is TRBJ2-7; 8 positions agree with TRBD1. After removal of 6 bases from V and 2 bases from J, the junction contained 9 bases not matched to a gene. The CDR3 is 15 residues long. Germline V lookup: CDR1 MNHEY, CDR2 SMNVEV (reference sequence). The CDR3 DNA reads TGTGCCAGCAGCACCAGACAGGGGAGTACCTACGAGCAGTACTTC. Encoded protein: CASSTRQGSTYEQYF.